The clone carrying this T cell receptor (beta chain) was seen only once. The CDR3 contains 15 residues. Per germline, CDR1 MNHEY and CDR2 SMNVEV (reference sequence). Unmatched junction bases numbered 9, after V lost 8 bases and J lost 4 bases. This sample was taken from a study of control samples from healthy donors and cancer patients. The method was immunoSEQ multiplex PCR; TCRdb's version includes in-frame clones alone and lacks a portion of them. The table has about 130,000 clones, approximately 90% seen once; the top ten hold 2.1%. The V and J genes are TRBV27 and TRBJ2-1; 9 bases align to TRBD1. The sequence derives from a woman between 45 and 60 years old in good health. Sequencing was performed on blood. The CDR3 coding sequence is TGTGCCAGCGCCTCGGACAGGGGAGCATACAATGAGCAGTTCTTC. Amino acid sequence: CASASDRGAYNEQFF.